The sequence of this T cell receptor beta chain was determined in a study of blood T cell repertoires in COVID-19. Study at large: The study drew acute and convalescent COVID-19 samples from the United States, Italy and Spain.

Germline CDR1 and CDR2: MDHEN and SYDVKM. The CDR3 totals 15 residues. Trimming shortened V by 7 bases and J by 4 bases, and 17 bases separated the two germline ends. Patients from Seattle were sampled longitudinally, starting during active infection. As originally analysed: Amplification with reference gene primers provided the estimates of nucleated cell counts. Profiling relied on immunoSEQ multiplex PCR, and the TCRdb table lists in-frame clones only, not all of them. The DNA was the basis for D and trimming; V, J and clone size are from that table. The data show about 230,000 clones, with roughly 81% seen just once and around 7% held by the top ten.

The chain recombines TRBV28 with TRBJ1-5, with a possible D match to TRBD1 (5 bases). This receptor was identified in a woman aged 80 or older with COVID-19, enrolled during active disease. The specimen sequenced was peripheral blood. CDR3 in DNA: TGTGCCAGCACCCCCCAGGGCAGCAGGAATCAGCCCCAGCATTTT. This translates into CASTPQGSRNQPQHF.